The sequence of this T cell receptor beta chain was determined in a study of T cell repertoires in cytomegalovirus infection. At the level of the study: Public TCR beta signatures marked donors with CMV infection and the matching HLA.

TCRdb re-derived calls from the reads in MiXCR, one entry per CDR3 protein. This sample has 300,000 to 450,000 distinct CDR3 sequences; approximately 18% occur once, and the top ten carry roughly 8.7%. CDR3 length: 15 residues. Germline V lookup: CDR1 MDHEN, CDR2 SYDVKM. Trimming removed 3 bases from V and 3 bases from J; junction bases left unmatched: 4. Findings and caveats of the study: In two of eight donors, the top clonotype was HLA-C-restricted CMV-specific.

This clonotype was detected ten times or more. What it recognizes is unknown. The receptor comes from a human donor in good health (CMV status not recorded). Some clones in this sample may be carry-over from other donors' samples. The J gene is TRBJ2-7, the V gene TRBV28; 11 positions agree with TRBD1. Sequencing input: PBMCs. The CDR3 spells CASSLPGTGGYEQYF. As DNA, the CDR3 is TGTGCCAGCAGTTTGCCCGGGACAGGGGGCTACGAGCAGTACTTC.